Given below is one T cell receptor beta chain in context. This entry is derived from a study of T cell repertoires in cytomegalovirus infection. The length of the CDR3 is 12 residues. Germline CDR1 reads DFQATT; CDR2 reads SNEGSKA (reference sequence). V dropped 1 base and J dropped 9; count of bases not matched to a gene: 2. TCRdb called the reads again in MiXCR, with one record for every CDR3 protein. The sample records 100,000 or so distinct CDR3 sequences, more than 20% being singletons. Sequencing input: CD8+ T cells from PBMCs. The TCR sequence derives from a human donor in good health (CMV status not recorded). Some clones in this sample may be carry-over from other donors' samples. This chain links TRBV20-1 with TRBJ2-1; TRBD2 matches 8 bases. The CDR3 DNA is TGCAGTGCTAGAGGGCGGGAGGTTGAGCAGTTCTTC. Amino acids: CSARGREVEQFF.